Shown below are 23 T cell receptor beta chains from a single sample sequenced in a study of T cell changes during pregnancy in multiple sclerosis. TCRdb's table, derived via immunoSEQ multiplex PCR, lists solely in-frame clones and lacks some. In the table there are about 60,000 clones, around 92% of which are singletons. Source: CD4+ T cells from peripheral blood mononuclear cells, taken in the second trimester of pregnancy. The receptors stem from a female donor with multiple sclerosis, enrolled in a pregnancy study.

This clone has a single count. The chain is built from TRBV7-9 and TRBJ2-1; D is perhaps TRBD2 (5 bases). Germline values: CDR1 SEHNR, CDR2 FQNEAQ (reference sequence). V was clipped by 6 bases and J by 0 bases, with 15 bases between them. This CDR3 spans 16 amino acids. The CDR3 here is CASSKPDAGSYNEQFF. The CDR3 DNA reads TGTGCCAGCAGTAAACCGGACGCGGGCTCCTACAATGAGCAGTTCTTC.

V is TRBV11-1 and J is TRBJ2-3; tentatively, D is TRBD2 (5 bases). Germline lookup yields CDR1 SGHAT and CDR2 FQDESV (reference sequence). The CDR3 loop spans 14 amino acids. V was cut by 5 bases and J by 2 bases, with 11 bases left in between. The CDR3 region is CASSTGLSTDTQYF. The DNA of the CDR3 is TGTGCCAGCAGCACCGGACTTTCCACAGATACGCAGTATTTT.

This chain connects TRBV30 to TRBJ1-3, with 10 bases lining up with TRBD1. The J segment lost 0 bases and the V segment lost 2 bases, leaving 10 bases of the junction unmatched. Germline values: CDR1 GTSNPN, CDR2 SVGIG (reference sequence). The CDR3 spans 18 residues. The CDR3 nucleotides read TGTGCCTGGAGTTCAAGGACAGGGGGATTCATCTCTGGAAACACCATATATTTT. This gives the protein CAWSSRTGGFISGNTIYF.

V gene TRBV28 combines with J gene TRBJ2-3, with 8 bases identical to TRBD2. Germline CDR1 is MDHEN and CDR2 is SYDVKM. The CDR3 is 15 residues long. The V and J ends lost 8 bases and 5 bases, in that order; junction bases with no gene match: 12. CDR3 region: CASGAPGLGIDTQYF. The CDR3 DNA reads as TGTGCCAGCGGGGCCCCGGGACTAGGGATAGATACGCAGTATTTT.

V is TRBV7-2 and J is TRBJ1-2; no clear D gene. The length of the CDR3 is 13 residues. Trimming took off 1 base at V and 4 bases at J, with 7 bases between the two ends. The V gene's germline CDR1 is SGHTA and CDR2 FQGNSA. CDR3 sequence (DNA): TGTGCCAGCAGCTTAGAATCCCTCTATGGCTACACCTTC. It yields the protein CASSLESLYGYTF. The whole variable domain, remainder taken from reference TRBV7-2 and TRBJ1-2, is GAGVSQSPSNKVTEKGKDVELRCDPISGHTALYWYRQSLGQGLEFLIYFQGNSAPDKSGLPSDRFSAERTGGSVSTLTIQRTQQEDSAVYLCASSLESLYGYTFGSGTRLTVV.

CDR3 residues: CASSLGTGSMNTEAFF. CDR3 bases: TGTGCCAGCAGCCTAGGGACAGGATCCATGAACACTGAAGCTTTCTTT. The J gene is TRBJ1-1, the V gene TRBV5-4; 8 positions match TRBD1. From germline, CDR1 is SGHNT and CDR2 YYREEE (reference sequence). V gave up 4 bases and J gave up 0 bases; unmatched junction bases: 8. The CDR3 has 16 residues. The full variable domain, completed using reference TRBV5-4 and TRBJ1-1, is ETGVTQSPTHLIKTRGQQVTLRCSSQSGHNTVSWYQQALGQGPQFIFQYYREEENGRGNFPPRFSGLQFPNYSSELNVNALELDDSALYLCASSLGTGSMNTEAFFGQGTRLTVV.

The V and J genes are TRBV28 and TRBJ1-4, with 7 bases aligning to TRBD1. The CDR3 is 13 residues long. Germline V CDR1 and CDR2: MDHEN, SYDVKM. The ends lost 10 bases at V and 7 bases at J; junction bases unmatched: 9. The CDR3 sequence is CATYRGGGEKLFF. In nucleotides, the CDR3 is TGTGCCACTTACAGGGGTGGCGGTGAAAAACTGTTTTTT.

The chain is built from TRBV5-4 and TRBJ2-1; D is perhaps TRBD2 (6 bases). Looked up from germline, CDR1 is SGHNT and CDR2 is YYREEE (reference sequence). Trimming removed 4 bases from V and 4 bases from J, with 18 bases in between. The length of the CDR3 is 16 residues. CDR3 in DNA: TGTGCCAGCAGCCCAACCGGGACTCGATTGTACAATGAGCAGTTCTTC. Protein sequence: CASSPTGTRLYNEQFF.

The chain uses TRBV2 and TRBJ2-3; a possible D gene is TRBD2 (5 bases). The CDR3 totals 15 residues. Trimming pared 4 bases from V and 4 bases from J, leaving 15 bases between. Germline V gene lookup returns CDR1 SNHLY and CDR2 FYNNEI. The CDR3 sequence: CASSALLESSDTQYF. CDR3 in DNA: TGTGCCAGCAGTGCCCTACTAGAATCATCAGATACGCAGTATTTT.

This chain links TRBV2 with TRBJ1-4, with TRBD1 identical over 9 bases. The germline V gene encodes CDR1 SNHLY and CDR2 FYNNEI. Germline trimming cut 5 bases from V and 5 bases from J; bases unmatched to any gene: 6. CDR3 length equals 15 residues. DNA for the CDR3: TGTGCCAGCAGTATCCCCGGGACAGGGAATGAAAAACTGTTTTTT. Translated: CASSIPGTGNEKLFF.

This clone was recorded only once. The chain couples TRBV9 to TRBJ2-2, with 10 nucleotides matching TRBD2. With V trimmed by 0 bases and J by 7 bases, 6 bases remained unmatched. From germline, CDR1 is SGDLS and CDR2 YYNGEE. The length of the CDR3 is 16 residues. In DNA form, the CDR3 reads TGTGCCAGCAGCGTAGTTACTAGCGGGGCCATCGGGGAGCTGTTTTTT. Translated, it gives CASSVVTSGAIGELFF. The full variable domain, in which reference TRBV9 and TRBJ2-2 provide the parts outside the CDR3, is DSGVTQTPKHLITATGQRVTLRCSPRSGDLSVYWYQQSLDQGLQFLIQYYNGEERAKGNILERFSAQQFPDLHSELNLSSLELGDSALYFCASSVVTSGAIGELFFGEGSRLTVL.

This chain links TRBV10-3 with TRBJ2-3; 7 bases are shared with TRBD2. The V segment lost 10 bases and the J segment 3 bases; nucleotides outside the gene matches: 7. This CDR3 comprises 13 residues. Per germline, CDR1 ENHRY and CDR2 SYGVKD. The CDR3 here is CATKSRETDTQYF. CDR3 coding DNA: TGTGCCACCAAGTCGCGGGAGACAGATACGCAGTATTTT.

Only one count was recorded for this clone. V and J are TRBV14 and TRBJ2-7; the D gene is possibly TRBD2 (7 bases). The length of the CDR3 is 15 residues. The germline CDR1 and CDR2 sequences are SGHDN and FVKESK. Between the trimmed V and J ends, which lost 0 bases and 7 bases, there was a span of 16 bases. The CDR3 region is CASSQDGGGVSEQYF. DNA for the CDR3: TGTGCCAGCAGCCAAGATGGCGGGGGCGTTTCGGAGCAGTACTTC.

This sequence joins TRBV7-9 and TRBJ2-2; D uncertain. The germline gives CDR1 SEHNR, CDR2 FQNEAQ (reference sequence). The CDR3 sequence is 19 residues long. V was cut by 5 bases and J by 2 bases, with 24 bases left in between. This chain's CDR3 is CASSQRSVVPDSNTGELFF. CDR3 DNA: TGTGCCAGCAGCCAAAGAAGCGTAGTTCCGGATAGTAACACCGGGGAGCTGTTTTTT.

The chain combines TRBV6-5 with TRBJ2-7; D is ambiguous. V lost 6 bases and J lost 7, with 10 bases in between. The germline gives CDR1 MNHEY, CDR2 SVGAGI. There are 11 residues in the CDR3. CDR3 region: CASSPRVEQYF. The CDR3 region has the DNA TGTGCCAGCAGCCCCCGAGTGGAGCAGTACTTC.

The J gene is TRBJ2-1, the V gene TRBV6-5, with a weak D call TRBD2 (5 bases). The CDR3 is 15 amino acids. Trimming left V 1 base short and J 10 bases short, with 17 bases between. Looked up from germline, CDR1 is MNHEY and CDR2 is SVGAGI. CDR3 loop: CASSYLTGRQYEQFF. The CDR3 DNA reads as TGTGCCAGCAGTTACTTGACGGGAAGGCAGTACGAGCAGTTCTTC.

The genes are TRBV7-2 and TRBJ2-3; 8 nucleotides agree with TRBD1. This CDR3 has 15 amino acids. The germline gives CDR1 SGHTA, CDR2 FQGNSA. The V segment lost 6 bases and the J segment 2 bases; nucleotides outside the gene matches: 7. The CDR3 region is CASSRDRQSTDTQYF. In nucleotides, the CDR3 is TGTGCCAGCAGTCGGGACAGGCAATCCACAGATACGCAGTATTTT.

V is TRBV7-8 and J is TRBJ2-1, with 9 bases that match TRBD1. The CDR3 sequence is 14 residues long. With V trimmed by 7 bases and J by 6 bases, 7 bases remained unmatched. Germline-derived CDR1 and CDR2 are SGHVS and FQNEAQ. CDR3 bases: TGTGCCAGCACCCAGAACAGGGGGCCCAATGAGCAGTTCTTC. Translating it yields CASTQNRGPNEQFF.

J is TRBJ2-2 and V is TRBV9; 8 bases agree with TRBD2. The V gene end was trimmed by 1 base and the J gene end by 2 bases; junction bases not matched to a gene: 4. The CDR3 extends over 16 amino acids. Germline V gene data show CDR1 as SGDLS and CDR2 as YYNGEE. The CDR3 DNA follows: TGTGCCAGCAGCGTAAACGGGGGGGCTAACACCGGGGAGCTGTTTTTT. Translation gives CASSVNGGANTGELFF. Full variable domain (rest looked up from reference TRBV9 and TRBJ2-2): DSGVTQTPKHLITATGQRVTLRCSPRSGDLSVYWYQQSLDQGLQFLIQYYNGEERAKGNILERFSAQQFPDLHSELNLSSLELGDSALYFCASSVNGGANTGELFFGEGSRLTVL.

In DNA, the CDR3 is TGCGCCAGCAGCTTTGCGGGGCGCCTAGAGACCCAGTACTTC. Its protein is CASSFAGRLETQYF. V usage is TRBV5-1 and J usage is TRBJ2-5, with a weak D call TRBD2 (6 bases). V lost 2 bases to trimming and J lost 4 bases, with 12 bases between them. The CDR3 spans 14 residues. The germline gives CDR1 SGHRS, CDR2 YFSETQ. Full variable domain (rest looked up from reference TRBV5-1 and TRBJ2-5): KAGVTQTPRYLIKTRGQQVTLSCSPISGHRSVSWYQQTPGQGLQFLFEYFSETQRNKGNFPGRFSGRQFSNSRSEMNVSTLELGDSALYLCASSFAGRLETQYFGPGTRLLVL.

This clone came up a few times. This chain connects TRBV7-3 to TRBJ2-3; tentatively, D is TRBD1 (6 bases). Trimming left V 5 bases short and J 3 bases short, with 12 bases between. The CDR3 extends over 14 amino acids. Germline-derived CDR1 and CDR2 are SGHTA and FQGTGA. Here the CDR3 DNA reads TGTGCCAGCAGCGCATACAGGGTTACAGATACGCAGTATTTT. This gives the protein CASSAYRVTDTQYF.

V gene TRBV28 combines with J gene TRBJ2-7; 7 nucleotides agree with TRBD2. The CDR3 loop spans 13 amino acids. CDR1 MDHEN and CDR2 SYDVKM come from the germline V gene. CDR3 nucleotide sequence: TGTTCAACTATCCGGGGGGATTCCTACGAGCAGTACTTC. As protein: CSTIRGDSYEQYF.

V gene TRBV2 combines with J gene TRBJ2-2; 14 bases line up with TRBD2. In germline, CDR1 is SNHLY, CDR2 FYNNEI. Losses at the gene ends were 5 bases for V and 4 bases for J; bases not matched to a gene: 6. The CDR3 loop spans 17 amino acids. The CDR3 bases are TGTGCCAGCAGTCGGGGACTAGCGGGAGACTTCACCGGGGAGCTGTTTTTT. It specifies CASSRGLAGDFTGELFF. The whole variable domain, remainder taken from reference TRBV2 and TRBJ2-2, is EPEVTQTPSHQVTQMGQEVILRCVPISNHLYFYWYRQILGQKVEFLVSFYNNEISEKSEIFDDQFSVERPDGSNFTLKIRSTKLEDSAMYFCASSRGLAGDFTGELFFGEGSRLTVL.